The rows below give T cell receptor beta chains drawn from one sample of a study of T-cell reconstitution after alpha-beta-depleted transplantation in children. TCRdb analysed the PCR reads with MiXCR anew, one entry per CDR3 protein. This sample has more than 85,000 distinct CDR3 sequences, with approximately 8% found just once. Sequenced material: PBMCs, taken before TCRalphabeta/CD19-depleted stem cell transplant. All receptors derive from a boy younger than 10 with acute lymphoblastic leukemia, due to receive a stem cell transplant. The CDR3 runs from the conserved cysteine through the conserved F or W. The D gene is left open where the match is weak. The size entry is marked missing in some rows and otherwise reads once, few, many or a size class.

TRBV27	NA	TRBJ2-7	many	CASSLFGDYEQYF	TGTGCCAGCAGTCTATTCGGGGACTACGAGCAGTACTTC
TRBV7-9	NA	TRBJ1-2	NA	CASSFDRNYGYTF	TGTGCCAGCAGCTTCGACAGGAACTATGGCTACACCTTC
TRBV4-3	NA	TRBJ1-6	NA	CASSQERDHNSPLHF	TGCGCCAGCAGCCAAGAAAGGGACCATAATTCACCCCTCCACTTT
TRBV20-1	TRBD1	TRBJ1-2	many	CSAGAPGQGVGYTF	TGCAGTGCAGGGGCCCCGGGACAGGGGGTAGGCTACACCTTC
TRBV10-3	TRBD2	TRBJ2-7	many	CATQLAGGPGQYF	TGTGCCACCCAACTAGCGGGGGGGCCAGGGCAGTACTTC
TRBV20-1	TRBD2	TRBJ2-2	many	CSARSPGGGDTGELFF	TGCAGTGCTAGGAGTCCTGGCGGGGGGGACACCGGGGAGCTGTTTTTT
TRBV5-1	TRBD1	TRBJ2-5	many	CASSFRTGTLVGTQYF	TGCGCCAGCAGCTTTAGGACAGGGACCCTAGTTGGGACCCAGTACTTC
TRBV15	NA	TRBJ2-3	few	CATSGRRGFGPDTQYF	TGTGCCACCAGCGGCCGGAGGGGGTTTGGTCCAGATACGCAGTATTTT
TRBV28	NA	TRBJ2-7	few	CASTQLALNPDEQYF	TGTGCCAGCACCCAACTCGCCCTGAATCCCGACGAGCAGTACTTC
TRBV20-1	NA	TRBJ2-7	few	CSARTQGGQYF	TGCAGTGCTAGAACCCAGGGAGGGCAGTACTTC
TRBV5-1	NA	TRBJ2-1	many	CASSKDYFNEQFF	TGCGCCAGCAGCAAGGACTACTTCAATGAGCAGTTCTTC
TRBV12-3/TRBV12-4	TRBD2	TRBJ2-3	NA	CASSLGFGGGSTDTQYF	TGTGCCAGCAGTTTAGGGTTTGGCGGGGGGTCCACAGATACGCAGTATTTT
TRBV5-1	TRBD1	TRBJ2-1	many	CASSLVGTDSYNEQFF	TGCGCCAGCAGCTTGGTCGGGACAGACTCCTACAATGAGCAGTTCTTC
TRBV11-3	NA	TRBJ2-1	NA	CASSSAGLTYNEQFF	TGTGCCAGCAGCTCGGCAGGACTGACCTACAATGAGCAGTTCTTC
TRBV7-9	TRBD1	TRBJ2-7	many	CASRDRGREQYF	TGTGCGAGCCGGGACAGGGGTCGGGAGCAGTACTTC
TRBV5-1	NA	TRBJ2-3	many	CASSLAGTPDTQYF	TGCGCCAGCAGCTTGGCCGGGACTCCAGATACGCAGTATTTT
TRBV24-1	NA	TRBJ2-5	many	CATSDLETQYF	TGTGCCACCAGTGATTTAGAGACCCAGTACTTC
TRBV7-6	NA	TRBJ2-1	many	CASSLVEASYNEQFF	TGTGCCAGCAGCTTAGTAGAGGCCTCCTACAATGAGCAGTTCTTC
TRBV20-1	TRBD2	TRBJ2-5	few	CSAEYPSGGLPGSETQYF	TGCAGTGCTGAATACCCTAGCGGGGGGCTCCCCGGCTCGGAGACCCAGTACTTC
TRBV5-1	NA	TRBJ1-1	many	CASSSTAGNTEAFF	TGCGCCAGCAGTTCTACGGCAGGGAACACTGAAGCTTTCTTT
TRBV6-1	NA	TRBJ1-5	few	CATTSRSETSNQPQHF	TGTGCCACGACCAGTAGGTCCGAAACTTCCAATCAGCCCCAGCATTTT
TRBV18	NA	TRBJ2-7	many	CASSQDYEQYF	TGTGCCAGCTCACAGGACTACGAGCAGTACTTC
TRBV5-5	NA	TRBJ1-4	few	CASSSGWTNEKLFF	TGTGCCAGCAGCTCCGGGTGGACTAATGAAAAACTGTTTTTT
TRBV20-1	TRBD2	TRBJ2-3	NA	CSARVTSGGPDTQYF	TGCAGTGCTAGGGTGACTAGCGGGGGACCTGATACGCAGTATTTT
TRBV6-6	NA	TRBJ2-7	many	CASRGFWQYF	TGTGCCAGCAGGGGTTTCTGGCAGTACTTC
TRBV6-4	NA	TRBJ2-6	many	CASSDSGSGANVLTF	TGTGCCAGCAGTGATTCCGGCTCTGGGGCCAACGTCCTGACTTTC
TRBV3-1	NA	TRBJ2-1	NA	CATSQESIASYNEQFF	TGTGCCACCAGCCAAGAGTCGATAGCCTCCTACAATGAGCAGTTCTTC
TRBV5-1	TRBD2	TRBJ2-5	many	CASSLAITSGGGETQYF	TGCGCCAGCAGCTTGGCCATAACTAGCGGGGGAGGAGAGACCCAGTACTTC
TRBV20-1	TRBD1	TRBJ2-5	many	CSARGLFRGLGETQYF	TGCAGTGCTAGGGGACTCTTCAGGGGGCTGGGGGAGACCCAGTACTTC
TRBV7-3	TRBD1	TRBJ2-3	NA	CASSPGTGVRTQYF	TGTGCCAGTTCTCCCGGGACAGGGGTTCGTACGCAGTATTTT
TRBV6-1	NA	TRBJ1-2	many	CASSEQTGLFYGYTF	TGTGCCAGCAGTGAACAGACAGGACTGTTCTATGGCTACACCTTC
TRBV7-9	NA	TRBJ2-7	few	CASSLLGGGYEQYF	TGTGCCAGCAGCCTCCTGGGGGGTGGCTACGAGCAGTACTTC
TRBV2	NA	TRBJ1-3	many	CASSEDGSGNTIYF	TGTGCCAGCAGTGAGGACGGCTCTGGAAACACCATATATTTT
TRBV4-1	NA	TRBJ2-7	few	CASSAAGHRDDEQYF	TGCGCCAGCAGCGCGGCGGGGCACAGGGACGACGAGCAGTACTTC
TRBV2	NA	TRBJ2-1	many	CATQTGVRHEQFF	TGTGCCACCCAAACCGGGGTTAGGCATGAGCAGTTCTTC
TRBV5-1	TRBD1	TRBJ2-5	many	CASSTGGSETQYF	TGCGCCAGCAGTACAGGGGGCAGTGAGACCCAGTACTTC
TRBV27	NA	TRBJ2-7	few	CASSGRWGYEQYF	TGTGCCAGCAGTGGACGATGGGGCTACGAGCAGTACTTC
TRBV4-1	TRBD2	TRBJ2-3	many	CASSHLSGGSPDTQYF	TGCGCCAGCAGCCATCTGTCGGGGGGGTCCCCAGATACGCAGTATTTT
TRBV19	NA	TRBJ2-6	NA	CASSLTGRWGGANVLTF	TGTGCCAGTAGCCTAACAGGGCGTTGGGGGGGGGCCAACGTCCTGACTTTC
TRBV4-3	NA	TRBJ2-1	few	CASSQEISVYNEQFF	TGCGCCAGCAGCCAAGAAATATCAGTTTACAATGAGCAGTTCTTC
TRBV19	TRBD1	TRBJ2-3	NA	CASSRGQGGSTDTQYF	TGTGCCAGTAGTAGAGGACAGGGGGGGAGCACAGATACGCAGTATTTT
TRBV5-1	TRBD1	TRBJ1-4	NA	CASSLRTGNNEKLFF	TGCGCCAGCAGCCTACGGACAGGGAATAATGAAAAACTGTTTTTT
TRBV19	TRBD1	TRBJ2-5	few	CASSIALGRGPETQYF	TGTGCCAGTAGTATAGCCCTCGGCAGGGGGCCAGAGACCCAGTACTTC
TRBV15	TRBD1	TRBJ1-1	few	CATSRNPQGANTEAFF	TGTGCCACCAGCCGAAACCCTCAGGGGGCTAACACTGAAGCTTTCTTT